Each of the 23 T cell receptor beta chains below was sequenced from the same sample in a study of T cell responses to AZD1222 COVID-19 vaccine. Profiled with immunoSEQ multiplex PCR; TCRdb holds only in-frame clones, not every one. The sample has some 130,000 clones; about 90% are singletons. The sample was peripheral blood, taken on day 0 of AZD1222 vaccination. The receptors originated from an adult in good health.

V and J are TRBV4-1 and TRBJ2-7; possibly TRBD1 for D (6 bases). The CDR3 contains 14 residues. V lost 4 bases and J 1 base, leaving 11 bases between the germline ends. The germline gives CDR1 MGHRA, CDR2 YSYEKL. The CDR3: CASSPGTPSYEQYF. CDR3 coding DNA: TGCGCCAGCAGCCCCGGGACACCTTCCTACGAGCAGTACTTC.

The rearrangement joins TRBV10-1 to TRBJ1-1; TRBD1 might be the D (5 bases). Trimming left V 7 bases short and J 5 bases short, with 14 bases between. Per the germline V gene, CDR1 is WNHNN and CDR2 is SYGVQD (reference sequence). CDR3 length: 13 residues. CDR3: CASTEGRETEAFF. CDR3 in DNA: TGCGCCAGCACCGAGGGGCGGGAAACTGAAGCTTTCTTT.

The CDR3 is CASSPNLGSGSPLHF. The CDR3 nucleotides are TGCGCCAGCAGCCCCAATTTGGGGAGTGGCTCACCCCTCCACTTT. This sequence joins TRBV4-1 and TRBJ1-6; D not certain. The CDR3 loop spans 15 amino acids. Germline lookup yields CDR1 MGHRA and CDR2 YSYEKL. Trimming left V 4 bases short and J 10 bases short, with 17 bases between.

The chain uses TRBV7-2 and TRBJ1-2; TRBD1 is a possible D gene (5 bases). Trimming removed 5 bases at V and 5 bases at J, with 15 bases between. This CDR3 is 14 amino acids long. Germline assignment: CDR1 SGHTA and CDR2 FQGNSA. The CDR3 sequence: CASSHRGRDYGYTF. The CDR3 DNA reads TGTGCCAGCAGCCACCGTGGCAGGGATTATGGCTACACCTTC.

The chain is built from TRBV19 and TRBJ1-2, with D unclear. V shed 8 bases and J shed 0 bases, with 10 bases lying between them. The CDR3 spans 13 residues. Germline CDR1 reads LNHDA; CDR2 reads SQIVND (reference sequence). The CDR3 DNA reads TGTGCCAGTTCCCCGAGGCCTAACTATGGCTACACCTTC. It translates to CASSPRPNYGYTF.

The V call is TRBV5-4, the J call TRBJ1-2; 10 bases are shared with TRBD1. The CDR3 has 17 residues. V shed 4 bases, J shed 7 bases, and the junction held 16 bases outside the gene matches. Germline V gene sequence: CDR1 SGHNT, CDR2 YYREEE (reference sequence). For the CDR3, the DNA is TGTGCCAGCAGCCCCGGGACAGGGGTGGGGAGGCTTGGTGGCTACACCTTC. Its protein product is CASSPGTGVGRLGGYTF.

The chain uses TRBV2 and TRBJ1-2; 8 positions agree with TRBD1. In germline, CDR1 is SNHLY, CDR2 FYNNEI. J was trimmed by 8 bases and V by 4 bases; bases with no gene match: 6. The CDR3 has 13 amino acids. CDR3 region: CASSGTGIEGYTF. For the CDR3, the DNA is TGTGCCAGCAGTGGGACAGGGATTGAAGGCTACACCTTC.

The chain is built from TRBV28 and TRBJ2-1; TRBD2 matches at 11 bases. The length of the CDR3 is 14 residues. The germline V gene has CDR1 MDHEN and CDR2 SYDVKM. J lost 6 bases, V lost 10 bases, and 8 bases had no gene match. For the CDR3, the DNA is TGTGCCATCTCACTAGCGGGAGCGGTCAATGAGCAGTTCTTC. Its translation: CAISLAGAVNEQFF.

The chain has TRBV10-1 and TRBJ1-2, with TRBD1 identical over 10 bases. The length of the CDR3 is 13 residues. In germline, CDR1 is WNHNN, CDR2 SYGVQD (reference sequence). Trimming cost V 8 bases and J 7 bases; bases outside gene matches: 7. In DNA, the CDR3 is TGCGCCAGCCCGACCGGGACAGGGGTTGGCTACACCTTC. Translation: CASPTGTGVGYTF.

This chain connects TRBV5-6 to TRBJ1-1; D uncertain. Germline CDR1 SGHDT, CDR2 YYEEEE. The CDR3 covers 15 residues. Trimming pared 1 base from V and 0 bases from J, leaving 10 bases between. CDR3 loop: CASSLPGVMNTEAFF. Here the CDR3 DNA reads TGTGCCAGCAGCTTGCCGGGAGTAATGAACACTGAAGCTTTCTTT.

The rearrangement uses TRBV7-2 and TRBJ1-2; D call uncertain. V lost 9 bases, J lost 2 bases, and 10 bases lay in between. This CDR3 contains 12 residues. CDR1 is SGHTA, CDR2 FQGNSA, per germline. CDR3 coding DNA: TGTGCCAGTACACGGGAGAACTATGGCTACACCTTC. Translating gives CASTRENYGYTF.

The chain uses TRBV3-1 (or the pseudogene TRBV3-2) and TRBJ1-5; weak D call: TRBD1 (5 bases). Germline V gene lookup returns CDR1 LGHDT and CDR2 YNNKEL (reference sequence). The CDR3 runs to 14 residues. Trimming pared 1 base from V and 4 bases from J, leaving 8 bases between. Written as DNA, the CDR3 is TGTGCCAGCAGCCAAGGACAGAGAAATCAGCCCCAGCATTTT. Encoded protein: CASSQGQRNQPQHF.

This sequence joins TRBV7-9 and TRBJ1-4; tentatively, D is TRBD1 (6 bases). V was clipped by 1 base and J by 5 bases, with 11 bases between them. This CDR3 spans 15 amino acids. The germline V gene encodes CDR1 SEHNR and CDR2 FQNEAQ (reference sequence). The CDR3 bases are TGTGCCAGCAGCTTAGAGGGGGGCGTCAATGAAAAACTGTTTTTT. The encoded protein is CASSLEGGVNEKLFF. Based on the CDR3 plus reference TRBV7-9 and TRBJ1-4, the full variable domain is DTGVSQNPRHKITKRGQNVTFRCDPISEHNRLYWYRQTLGQGPEFLTYFQNEAQLEKSRLLSDRFSAERPKGSFSTLEIQRTEQGDSAMYLCASSLEGGVNEKLFFGSGTQLSVL.

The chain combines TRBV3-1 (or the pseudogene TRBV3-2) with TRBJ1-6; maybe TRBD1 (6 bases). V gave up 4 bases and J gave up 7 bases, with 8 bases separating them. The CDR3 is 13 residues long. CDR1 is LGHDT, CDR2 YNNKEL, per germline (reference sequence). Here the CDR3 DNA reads TGTGCCAGCAGCCCGGGGGCCAATTCACCCCTCCACTTT. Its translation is CASSPGANSPLHF.

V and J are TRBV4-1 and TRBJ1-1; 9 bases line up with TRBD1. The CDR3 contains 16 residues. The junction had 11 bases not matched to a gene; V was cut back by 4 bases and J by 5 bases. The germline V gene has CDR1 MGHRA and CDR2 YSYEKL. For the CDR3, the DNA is TGCGCCAGCAGCCGGGGGACAGGGTCTTTGGGGACTGAAGCTTTCTTT. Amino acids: CASSRGTGSLGTEAFF.

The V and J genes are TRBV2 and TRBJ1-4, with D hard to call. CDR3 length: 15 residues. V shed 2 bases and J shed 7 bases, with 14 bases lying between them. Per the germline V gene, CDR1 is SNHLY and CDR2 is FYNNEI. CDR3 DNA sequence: TGTGCCAGCAGTGAAAACGGCCATGAGGGTGAAAAACTGTTTTTT. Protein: CASSENGHEGEKLFF.

The chain's CDR3 is CASSLGQGSNYGYTF. The DNA of the CDR3 is TGTGCCAGCAGCTTGGGTCAGGGCTCTAACTATGGCTACACCTTC. V usage is TRBV5-4 and J usage is TRBJ1-2; D is perhaps TRBD1 (5 bases). The CDR3 covers 15 residues. V gave up 0 bases and J gave up 0 bases, with 9 bases separating them. Germline V gene data show CDR1 as SGHNT and CDR2 as YYREEE (reference sequence). Combining the CDR3 with reference TRBV5-4 and TRBJ1-2 gives the whole variable domain ETGVTQSPTHLIKTRGQQVTLRCSSQSGHNTVSWYQQALGQGPQFIFQYYREEENGRGNFPPRFSGLQFPNYSSELNVNALELDDSALYLCASSLGQGSNYGYTFGSGTRLTVV.

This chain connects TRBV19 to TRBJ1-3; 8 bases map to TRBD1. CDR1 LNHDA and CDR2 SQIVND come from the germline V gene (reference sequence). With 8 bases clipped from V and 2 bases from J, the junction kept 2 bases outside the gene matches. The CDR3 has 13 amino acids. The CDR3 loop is CASATGAGNTIYF. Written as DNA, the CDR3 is TGTGCCAGTGCGACAGGGGCTGGAAACACCATATATTTT.

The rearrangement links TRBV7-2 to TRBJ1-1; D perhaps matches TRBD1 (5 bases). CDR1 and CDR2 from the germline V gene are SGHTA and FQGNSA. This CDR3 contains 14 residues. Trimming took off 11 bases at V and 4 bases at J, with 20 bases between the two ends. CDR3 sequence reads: CASTGGGRSTEAFF. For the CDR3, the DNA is TGTGCCTCGACTGGGGGGGGAAGGTCCACTGAAGCTTTCTTT.

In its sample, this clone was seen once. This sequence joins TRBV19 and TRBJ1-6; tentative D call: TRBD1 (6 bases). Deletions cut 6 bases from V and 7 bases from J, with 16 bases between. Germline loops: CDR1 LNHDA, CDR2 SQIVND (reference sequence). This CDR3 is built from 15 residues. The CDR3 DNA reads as TGTGCCAGTAGAGAGGTCTCAGGGGCCAATTCACCCCTCCACTTT. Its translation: CASREVSGANSPLHF.

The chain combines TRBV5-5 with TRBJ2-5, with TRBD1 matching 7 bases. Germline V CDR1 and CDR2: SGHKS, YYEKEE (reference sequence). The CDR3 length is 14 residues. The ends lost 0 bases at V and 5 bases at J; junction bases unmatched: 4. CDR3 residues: CASSLDRGTETQYF. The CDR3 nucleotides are TGTGCCAGCAGCTTGGACAGGGGTACTGAGACCCAGTACTTC.

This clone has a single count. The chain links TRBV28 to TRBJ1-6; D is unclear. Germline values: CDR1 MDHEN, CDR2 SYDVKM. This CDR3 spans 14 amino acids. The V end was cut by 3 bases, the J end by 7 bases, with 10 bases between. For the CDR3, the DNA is TGTGCCAGCAGTTTGGGCAGTCGCAATTCACCCCTCCACTTT. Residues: CASSLGSRNSPLHF.

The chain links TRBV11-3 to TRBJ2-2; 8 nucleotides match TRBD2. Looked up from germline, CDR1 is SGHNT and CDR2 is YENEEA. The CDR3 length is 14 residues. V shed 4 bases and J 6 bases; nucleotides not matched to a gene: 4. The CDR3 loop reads CASSYWTSPGELFF. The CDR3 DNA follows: TGTGCCAGCAGCTACTGGACTAGCCCCGGGGAGCTGTTTTTT.